The 8 T cell receptor beta chains below were found in one sample sequenced in a study of cytomegalovirus exposure and HLA in healthy donors. Primers included in the PCR were 60 Vbeta and 13 Jbeta primers. Profiling relied on immunoSEQ multiplex PCR, and the TCRdb table lists in-frame clones only, not all of them. This sample carries around 200,000 clones, 77% of them seen once, and the ten largest clones take approximately 3.7%. Sequencing was performed on PBMCs. The source of these receptors is a woman aged 55-75 years in good health and CMV-seropositive.

The gene calls are TRBV19 and TRBJ2-7, with TRBD1 identical over 9 bases. The CDR3 consists of 15 residues. Germline-derived CDR1 and CDR2 are LNHDA and SQIVND (reference sequence). V shed 6 bases, J shed 3 bases, and the junction held 9 bases outside the gene matches. CDR3 sequence reads: CASSRDRVSFYEQYF. Written as DNA, the CDR3 is TGTGCCAGTAGCCGGGACAGGGTGTCGTTCTACGAGCAGTACTTC.

The chain is built from TRBV6-1 and TRBJ1-1; 9 bases match TRBD1. CDR1 and CDR2 (germline): MNHNS, SASEGT. The CDR3 extends over 15 amino acids. Losses at the gene ends were 6 bases for V and 8 bases for J; bases not matched to a gene: 13. CDR3 coding DNA: TGTGCCAGCAGCGTCGGACGAACAGGGGGCGGGGAAGCTTTCTTT. Protein product: CASSVGRTGGGEAFF.

The chain has TRBV11-2 and TRBJ1-2, with D possibly matching TRBD1 (5 bases). The CDR3 is made up of 14 amino acids. V lost 0 bases and J 7 bases, leaving 12 bases between the germline ends. Looked up from germline, CDR1 is SGHAT and CDR2 is FQNNGV. The CDR3 loop is CASSLDQGRGGYTF. CDR3 bases: TGTGCCAGCAGCTTAGATCAAGGGAGGGGTGGCTACACCTTC.

The CDR3 nucleotides are TGCGCCAGCAGCCAAGAGGGCAGGGTGGACTATGGCTACACCTTC. Translation gives CASSQEGRVDYGYTF. The V gene is TRBV4-1, the J gene TRBJ1-2; D possibly corresponds to TRBD1 (5 bases). With 0 bases removed from V and 3 bases from J, the gap between germline ends came to 11 bases. Germline CDR1 is MGHRA and CDR2 is YSYEKL. The CDR3 contains 15 residues.

This clone appeared a single time. This chain's CDR3 is CASSPGLYDTQYF. The CDR3 nucleotides are TGTGCCAGCTCACCGGGCCTTTACGATACGCAGTATTTT. The chain couples TRBV18 to TRBJ2-3; D not certain. With 3 bases removed from V and 6 bases from J, the gap between germline ends came to 10 bases. Germline CDR1 and CDR2: KGHSH and LQKENI. This CDR3 contains 13 residues.

The chain joins TRBV27 to TRBJ2-7, with D perhaps TRBD2 (5 bases). Trimming stripped 7 bases from V and 5 bases from J, with 15 bases between. CDR1 and CDR2 (germline): MNHEY, SMNVEV (reference sequence). This CDR3 comprises 13 residues. This CDR3 is CASNRVGRDEQYF. Here the CDR3 DNA reads TGTGCCAGCAATAGGGTTGGGAGAGACGAGCAGTACTTC.

This chain uses TRBV7-9 with TRBJ1-2, with 9 bases lining up with TRBD1. V lost 2 bases and J lost 8; bases outside the gene matches: 15. Germline V CDR1 and CDR2: SEHNR, FQNEAQ (reference sequence). This CDR3 has 17 amino acids. In nucleotides, the CDR3 is TGTGCCAGCAGCTTAAAAGCGGACAGGGGTCCCCATTGGGGCTACACCTTC. Translated: CASSLKADRGPHWGYTF.

The J gene is TRBJ2-7, the V gene TRBV29-1; D unresolved. The CDR3 has 14 residues. Germline CDR1 is SQVTM and CDR2 is ANQGSEA. Trimming cost V 1 base and J 5 bases, with 15 bases left between them. The CDR3 region is CSVEGFSLSDEQYF. CDR3 sequence (DNA): TGCAGCGTTGAAGGGTTCTCTTTAAGCGACGAGCAGTACTTC.